The TCR beta chain described here comes from a study of blood T cell repertoires in COVID-19 (TCRdb year 2020). As for the study more broadly: The collaborator samples originated in the United States, Italy and Spain and spanned the acute and convalescent phases of COVID-19. The prospective study material was composed of cDNA or gDNA derived from T cells, B-cell-depleted T cells, or PBMCs. The sample metadata nearly always contained a de-identified subject ID, COVID-19 status, age in years and sex. The samples were drawn from two sources: the first 160 participants of the ongoing ImmuneRACE study, and 1,000 to 1,500 subjects contributed by 6 global collaborators. The dataset comprised deeply sampled blood TCRbeta repertoires from subjects exposed to, actively infected with, or recovered from COVID-19. The repertoires were released in a freely available public database meant as a resource for research on the immune response to SARS-CoV-2. Where available, HLA class I and class II types were taken from metadata supplied by the sample provider and were not determined by assay-based typing.

This clone turned up a few times. Its cognate antigen has yet to be identified. Base qualities are not provided; no much larger clone lies one nucleotide away. The collaborating institutions used their own protocols to collect whole blood in K2EDTA tubes. For TCRbeta analysis, collaborators shipped samples in one of three forms: frozen whole blood, isolated PBMCs, or DNA extracted from either of those sample types. TCRbeta CDR3 regions were amplified from genomic DNA by means of the immunoSEQ Assay, a bias-controlled multiplex PCR. In the original analysis: Nucleated cell counts per sample were estimated from amplification of reference gene primers within the assay. Sequence reads were collapsed and filtered to measure the absolute abundance of every unique TCRbeta CDR3 rearrangement. For each sample, productive Simpson clonality was calculated as the square root of Simpson's diversity index across productive rearrangements. Sourced from immuneACCESS, this table was stored by TCRdb with only in-frame sequences that have V and J called. A share of the clones is absent; for the studies checked, an unresolved V gene accounts for under half, and the remainder has no known explanation. D and trimming come from the DNA, and the V and J calls and clone size come from that table. In this sample the table shows more than 90,000 clones, 72% of which occur a single time. The ten largest clones add up to roughly 25% of the sample.

The full study reports these points: How much clinical and demographic metadata was included differed by source and by participant, and the metadata was provided uncurated.

This clonotype was obtained from a woman in her sixties or seventies in a cohort sampled during active or convalescent COVID-19. Material: peripheral blood.

The base sequence is TGCAGCGCCCGGTGGGAGGGGACTGAAGCTTTCTTT. Its protein is CSARWEGTEAFF. The V gene is TRBV29-1 and the J gene is TRBJ1-1; TRBD1 might be the D gene, on 5 matching bases. Between the V and J ends, shortened by 7 bases and 5 bases respectively, the junction contains 14 bases. The germline V gene specifies SQVTM as CDR1 and ANQGSEA as CDR2. The CDR3, cysteine through phenylalanine, is 12 amino acids long. Only CDR3 DNA is held: 36 bases, read in frame from base 1.